The 18 T cell receptor beta chains reported below all come from one sample, sequenced in a study of blood T cells in healthy people across ages. Primed by a sample-barcoded 5' primer and a J-beta primer mix, a second PCR proceeded for about 7 to 11 cycles. Each CDR3 protein gets one entry after TCRdb re-called the 5' RACE reads with MiXCR. The table lists about 1.5 million distinct CDR3 sequences, around two fifths of them singletons, with 6.5% to 10% in the top ten. Sequenced material: blood. Receptors were obtained from a woman between 18 and 29 years old in good health.

This clonotype has just a few counts. The V and J genes are TRBV29-1 and TRBJ2-7; D call uncertain. The J call may be mistaken, given a closer DNA end match to TRBJ2-5. Germline-derived CDR1 and CDR2 are SQVTM and ANQGSEA. The CDR3 runs to 11 residues. This chain's CDR3 is CSVPLRETQYF. CDR3 in DNA: TGCAGCGTTCCCCTCAGGGAGACCCAGTACTTC.

The chain recombines TRBV5-1 with TRBJ2-7; TRBD1 aligns across 7 bases. The length of the CDR3 is 15 residues. Germline assignment: CDR1 SGHRS and CDR2 YFSETQ. J lost 6 bases, V lost 4 bases, and 13 bases had no gene match. In nucleotides, the CDR3 is TGCGCCAGCAGCCTAATCGGGACAGAGGCGGGCGAGCAGTACTTC. Its protein product is CASSLIGTEAGEQYF.

The chain combines TRBV20-1 with TRBJ2-1; D is ambiguous. Germline values: CDR1 DFQATT, CDR2 SNEGSKA (reference sequence). The germline V and J ends were trimmed by 3 bases and 6 bases, with 9 bases remaining between them. There are 12 residues in the CDR3. The CDR3 sequence: CSARTHGNEQFF. As DNA, the CDR3 is TGCAGTGCTAGGACACATGGCAATGAGCAGTTCTTC.

A single count supports this clonotype. This chain connects TRBV6-1 to TRBJ1-5, with 8 bases fitting TRBD1. Germline CDR1 is MNHNS and CDR2 is SASEGT. The junction had 8 bases not matched to a gene; V was cut back by 5 bases and J by 2 bases. The CDR3 has 16 amino acids. CDR3 sequence: CASSPLGTGGNQPQHF. CDR3 DNA: TGTGCCAGCAGTCCACTTGGGACAGGCGGCAATCAGCCCCAGCATTTT.

The gene calls are TRBV20-1 and TRBJ1-2; 7 bases line up with TRBD1. Germline CDR1 reads DFQATT; CDR2 reads SNEGSKA (reference sequence). V gave up 6 bases and J gave up 6 bases; unmatched junction bases: 7. The CDR3 consists of 12 residues. CDR3 nucleotide sequence: TGCAGTGCACCAACAGGGGTTAATGGCTACACCTTC. This translates into CSAPTGVNGYTF.

This clonotype occurred a few times. DNA for the CDR3: TGTGCCAGCAGCTCTTTCGGTGAGACCTACGAGCAGTACTTC. This translates into CASSSFGETYEQYF. The J gene is TRBJ2-7, the V gene TRBV7-2; D call uncertain. Per the germline V gene, CDR1 is SGHTA and CDR2 is FQGNSA. V shed 4 bases and J shed 2 bases, with 12 bases lying between them. This CDR3 is built from 14 residues.

The chain has TRBV20-1 and TRBJ2-5, with D perhaps matching TRBD2 (6 bases). Trimming took 3 bases from V and 11 from J, leaving 25 bases between them. Germline lookup yields CDR1 DFQATT and CDR2 SNEGSKA (reference sequence). The length of the CDR3 is 15 residues. For the CDR3, the DNA is TGCAGTGCTAGTCAAGTGGTGGACTATCAAGTAAGGCAGTACTTC. Amino acid sequence: CSASQVVDYQVRQYF.

This clonotype came up a few times. This sequence joins TRBV6-2 or TRBV6-3 and TRBJ1-5; 11 nucleotides align to TRBD1. V shed 4 bases and J 4 bases; nucleotides not matched to a gene: 6. The CDR3 is made up of 16 amino acids. Germline CDR1 and CDR2: MNHEY and SVGEGT. The CDR3 protein is CASSSIGQGANQPQHF. The DNA for the CDR3 is TGTGCCAGCAGTTCCATCGGACAGGGGGCGAATCAGCCCCAGCATTTT.

The V and J genes are TRBV4-1 and TRBJ2-1; TRBD2 matches 9 bases. Germline assignment: CDR1 MGHRA and CDR2 YSYEKL. With V trimmed by 1 base and J by 5 bases, 6 bases remained unmatched. This CDR3 is 16 amino acids long. Here the CDR3 DNA reads TGCGCCAGCAGCCAAGTCGGCGGGGGGGCGAACAATGAGCAGTTCTTC. Its translation: CASSQVGGGANNEQFF.

V gene TRBV7-9 combines with J gene TRBJ1-1; D remains unclear. CDR1 and CDR2 from the germline V gene are SEHNR and FQNEAQ (reference sequence). The CDR3 totals 14 residues. V was pared by 3 bases and J by 3 bases, with 11 bases between. CDR3 region: CASSFRSGDTEAFF. In DNA, the CDR3 is TGTGCCAGCAGCTTTCGGAGCGGGGACACTGAAGCTTTCTTT.

On this clonotype: A junction end diverges from the germline sequence, so it may reflect a read error. This chain links TRBV7-2 with TRBJ2-7; D may be TRBD2 (5 bases). CDR1 is SGHTA and CDR2 is FQGNSA in the germline V gene. The CDR3 spans 14 residues. The CDR3 DNA reads as TGTGCCAGCAGCTTAGCGGGAGTCGGGTACGCGCAGTACTTC. Residues: CASSLAGVGYAQYF. The variable domain in full, with the rest retrieved from reference TRBV7-2 and TRBJ2-7, is GAGVSQSPSNKVTEKGKDVELRCDPISGHTALYWYRQSLGQGLEFLIYFQGNSAPDKSGLPSDRFSAERTGGSVSTLTIQRTQQEDSAVYLCASSLAGVGYAQYFGPGTRLTVT.

This clonotype appeared a few times. At one end, the junction sequence differs from germline, possibly due to a read error. The rearrangement links TRBV3-1 to TRBJ1-5; possibly TRBD1 for D (5 bases). This CDR3 spans 13 amino acids. In germline, CDR1 is LGHDT, CDR2 YNNKEL (reference sequence). In DNA, the CDR3 is TGTGCCAGCAGCCAAGACAGGGATCACCCCCAGCATTTT. Residues: CASSQDRDHPQHF.

The rearrangement links TRBV7-9 to TRBJ2-7, with 9 bases matching TRBD1. The CDR3 totals 15 residues. Germline-derived CDR1 and CDR2 are SEHNR and FQNEAQ (reference sequence). V shed 7 bases and J 3 bases; nucleotides not matched to a gene: 10. The CDR3 coding sequence is TGTGCCAGCATCCCGGGACAGGGTTTGTTCTACGAGCAGTACTTC. Translation gives CASIPGQGLFYEQYF.

The genes are TRBV28 and TRBJ1-5, with 10 nucleotides matching TRBD1. The V segment lost 2 bases and the J segment 8 bases; nucleotides outside the gene matches: 9. The CDR3 runs 16 residues. Germline-derived CDR1 and CDR2 are MDHEN and SYDVKM. The CDR3 reads CASSLGGQGLVKPQHF. As DNA, the CDR3 is TGTGCCAGCAGTTTAGGGGGACAGGGGTTGGTGAAGCCCCAGCATTTT. Combining the CDR3 with reference TRBV28 and TRBJ1-5 gives the whole variable domain DVKVTQSSRYLVKRTGEKVFLECVQDMDHENMFWYRQDPGLGLRLIYFSYDVKMKEKGDIPEGYSVSREKKERFSLILESASTNQTSMYLCASSLGGQGLVKPQHFGDGTRLSIL.

The rearrangement links TRBV2 to TRBJ1-4; 9 nucleotides match TRBD1. J gave up 4 bases and V 3 bases, and 3 bases lay outside the gene matches. CDR1 is SNHLY and CDR2 is FYNNEI in the germline V gene. The CDR3 loop spans 15 amino acids. The CDR3 nucleotides are TGTGCCAGCAGTGAGGGGGGACAGGGTAATGAAAAACTGTTTTTT. Protein sequence: CASSEGGQGNEKLFF.

There are a few counts of this clonotype. The rearrangement uses TRBV10-3 and TRBJ1-2, with TRBD1 matching over 7 bases. V trimming: 3 bases; J trimming: 6 bases; junction bases outside the gene matches: 7. Germline assignment: CDR1 ENHRY and CDR2 SYGVKD. The CDR3 has 14 amino acids. The CDR3 DNA reads as TGTGCCATCAGTGAACGAGGGGGCATGGATGGCTACACCTTC. As protein: CAISERGGMDGYTF.

This clonotype has a handful of counts. This chain uses TRBV29-1 with TRBJ2-5; D ambiguous. The CDR3 spans 13 residues. CDR1 and CDR2 from the germline V gene are SQVTM and ANQGSEA. Trimming pared 4 bases from V and 5 bases from J, leaving 14 bases between. The CDR3 DNA follows: TGCAGCGTTGCGTCGGCAGGCGAGGAGACCCAGTACTTC. Encoded protein: CSVASAGEETQYF.

The V and J genes are TRBV7-2 and TRBJ2-4; D gene ambiguous. The J call may be wrong; the DNA end is better matched by TRBJ2-7. Germline lookup yields CDR1 SGHTA and CDR2 FQGNSA. The CDR3 is 14 amino acids. The CDR3 protein is CASSPQPTRYEQYF. The CDR3 bases are TGTGCCAGCAGCCCGCAGCCCACCCGGTACGAGCAGTACTTC.